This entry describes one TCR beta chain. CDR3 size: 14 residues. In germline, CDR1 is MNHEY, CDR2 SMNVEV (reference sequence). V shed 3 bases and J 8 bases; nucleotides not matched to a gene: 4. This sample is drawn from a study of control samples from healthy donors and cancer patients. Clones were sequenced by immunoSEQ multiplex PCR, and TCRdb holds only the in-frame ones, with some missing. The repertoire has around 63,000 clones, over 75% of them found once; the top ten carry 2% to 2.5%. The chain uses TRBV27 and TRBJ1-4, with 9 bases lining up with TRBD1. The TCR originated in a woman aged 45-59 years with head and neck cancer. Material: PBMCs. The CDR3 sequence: CASSFGTGNEKLFF. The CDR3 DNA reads TGTGCCAGCAGTTTCGGGACAGGGAACGAAAAACTGTTTTTT.